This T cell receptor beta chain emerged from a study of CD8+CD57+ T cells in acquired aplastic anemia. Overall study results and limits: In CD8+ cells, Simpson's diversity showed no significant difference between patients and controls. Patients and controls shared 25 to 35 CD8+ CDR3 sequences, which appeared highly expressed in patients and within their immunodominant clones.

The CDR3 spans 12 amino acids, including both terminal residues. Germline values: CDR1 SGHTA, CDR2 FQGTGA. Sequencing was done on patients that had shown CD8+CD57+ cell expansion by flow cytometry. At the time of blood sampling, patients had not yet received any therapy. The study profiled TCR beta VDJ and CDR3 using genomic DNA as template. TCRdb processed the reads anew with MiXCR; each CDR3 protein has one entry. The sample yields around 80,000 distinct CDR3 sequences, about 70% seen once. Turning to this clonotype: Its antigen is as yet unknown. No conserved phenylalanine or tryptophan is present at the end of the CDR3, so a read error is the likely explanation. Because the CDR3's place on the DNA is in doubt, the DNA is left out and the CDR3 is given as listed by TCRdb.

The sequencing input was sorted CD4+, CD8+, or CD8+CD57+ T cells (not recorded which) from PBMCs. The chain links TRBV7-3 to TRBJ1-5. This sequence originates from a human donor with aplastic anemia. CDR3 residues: CASSTSRGPESV.